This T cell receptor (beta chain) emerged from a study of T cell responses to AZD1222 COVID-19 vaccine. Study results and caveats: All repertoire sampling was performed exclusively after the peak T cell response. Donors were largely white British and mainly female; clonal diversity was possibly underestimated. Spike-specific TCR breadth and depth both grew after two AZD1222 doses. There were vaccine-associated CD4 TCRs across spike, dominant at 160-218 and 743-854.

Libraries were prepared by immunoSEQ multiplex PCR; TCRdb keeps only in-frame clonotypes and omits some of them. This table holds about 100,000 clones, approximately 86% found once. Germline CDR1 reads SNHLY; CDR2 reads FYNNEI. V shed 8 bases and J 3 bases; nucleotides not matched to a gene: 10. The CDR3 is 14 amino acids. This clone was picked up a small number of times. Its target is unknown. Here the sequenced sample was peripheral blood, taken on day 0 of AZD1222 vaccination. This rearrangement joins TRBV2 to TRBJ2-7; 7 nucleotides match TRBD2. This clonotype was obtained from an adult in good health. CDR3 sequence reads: CASSPDGTNYEQYF. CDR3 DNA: TGTGCCAGCTCTCCTGACGGGACTAACTACGAGCAGTACTTC.